This T cell receptor beta chain came from a study of identical twins. A single record per CDR3 protein comes from TCRdb applying MiXCR to the 5' RACE reads. The table has roughly 770,000 distinct CDR3 sequences, 15% to 20% seen once. The germline V gene has CDR1 MNHEY and CDR2 SVGEGT. The CDR3 length is 15 residues. Trimming cost V 6 bases and J 4 bases; bases outside gene matches: 7. Among all donors, each was a healthy Caucasian. Study-wide results and limits: Twins' excess sharing was less marked for out-of-frame beta sequences.

As regards this clonotype: Antigen: not known.

These data are also associated with another study on T cells expressing NK-cell markers.

The chain is built from TRBV6-2 or TRBV6-3 and TRBJ2-1; 9 bases align to TRBD2. This TCR came from a woman aged 18-29 years in good health. The specimen sequenced was PBMCs. This CDR3 reads CASRSAGGKYNEQFF. For the CDR3, the DNA is TGTGCCAGCAGATCAGCGGGGGGAAAGTACAATGAGCAGTTCTTC.